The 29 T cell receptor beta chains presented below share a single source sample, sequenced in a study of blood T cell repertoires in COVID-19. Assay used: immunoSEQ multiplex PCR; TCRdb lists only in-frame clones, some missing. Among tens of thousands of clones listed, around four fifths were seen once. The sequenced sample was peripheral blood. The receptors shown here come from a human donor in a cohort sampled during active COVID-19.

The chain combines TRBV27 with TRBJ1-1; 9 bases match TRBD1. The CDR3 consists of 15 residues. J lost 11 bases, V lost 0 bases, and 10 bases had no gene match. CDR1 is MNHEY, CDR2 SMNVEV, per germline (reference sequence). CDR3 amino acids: CASSLSPQGALAAFF. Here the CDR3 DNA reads TGTGCCAGCAGTTTATCCCCACAGGGGGCGCTGGCCGCTTTCTTT.

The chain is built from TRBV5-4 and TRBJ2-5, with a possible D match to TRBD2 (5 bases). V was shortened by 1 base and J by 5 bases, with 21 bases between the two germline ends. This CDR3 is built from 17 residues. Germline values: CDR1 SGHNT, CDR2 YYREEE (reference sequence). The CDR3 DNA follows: TGTGCCAGCAGCTTGCTCGGTGCCGCGGGCAGTCGGGAGACCCAGTACTTC. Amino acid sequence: CASSLLGAAGSRETQYF.

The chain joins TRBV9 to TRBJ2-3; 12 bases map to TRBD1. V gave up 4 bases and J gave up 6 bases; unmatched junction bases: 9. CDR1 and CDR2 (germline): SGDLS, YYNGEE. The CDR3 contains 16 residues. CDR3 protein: CASSRTGQGAYDTQYF. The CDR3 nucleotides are TGTGCCAGCAGCAGAACGGGACAGGGGGCGTACGATACGCAGTATTTT.

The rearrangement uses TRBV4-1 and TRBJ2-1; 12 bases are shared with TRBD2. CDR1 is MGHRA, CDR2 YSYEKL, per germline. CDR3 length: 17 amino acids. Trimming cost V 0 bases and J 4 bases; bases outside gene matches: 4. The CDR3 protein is CASSQEGLAGMYNEQFF. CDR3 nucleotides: TGCGCCAGCAGCCAAGAAGGACTAGCGGGGATGTACAATGAGCAGTTCTTC.

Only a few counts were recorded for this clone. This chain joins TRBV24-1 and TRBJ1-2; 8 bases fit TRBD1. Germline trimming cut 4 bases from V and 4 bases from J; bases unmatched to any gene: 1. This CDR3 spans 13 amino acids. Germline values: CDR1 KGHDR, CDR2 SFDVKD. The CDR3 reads CATSEGQGYGYTF. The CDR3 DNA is TGTGCCACCAGTGAAGGACAGGGCTATGGCTACACCTTC.

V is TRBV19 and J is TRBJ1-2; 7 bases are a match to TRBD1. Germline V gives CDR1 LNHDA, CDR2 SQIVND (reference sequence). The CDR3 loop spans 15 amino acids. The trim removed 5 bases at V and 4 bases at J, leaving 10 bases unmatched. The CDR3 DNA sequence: TGTGCCAGTAGTCGAGACAGGGACCCCGGCTATGGCTACACCTTC. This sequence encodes CASSRDRDPGYGYTF.

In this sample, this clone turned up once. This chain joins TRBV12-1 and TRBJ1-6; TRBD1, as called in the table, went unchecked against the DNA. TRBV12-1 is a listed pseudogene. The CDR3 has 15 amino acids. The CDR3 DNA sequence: TGTGCCAGCAGCTTCGGGACACCGGATAATTCACCCCTCCACTTT. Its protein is CASSFGTPDNSPLHF.

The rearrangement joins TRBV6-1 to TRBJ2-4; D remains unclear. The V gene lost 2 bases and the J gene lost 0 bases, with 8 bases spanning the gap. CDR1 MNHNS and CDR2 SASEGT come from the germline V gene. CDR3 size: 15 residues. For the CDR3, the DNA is TGTGCCAGCAGTGAAAGTCAGGTAGCCAAAAACATTCAGTACTTC. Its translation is CASSESQVAKNIQYF.

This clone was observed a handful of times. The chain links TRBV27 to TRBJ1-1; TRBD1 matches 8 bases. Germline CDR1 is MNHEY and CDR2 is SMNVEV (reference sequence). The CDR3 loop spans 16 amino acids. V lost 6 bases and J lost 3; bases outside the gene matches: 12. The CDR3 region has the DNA TGTGCCAGCAGCCGACCGACAGGGGTTGGGGACACTGAAGCTTTCTTT. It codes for CASSRPTGVGDTEAFF.

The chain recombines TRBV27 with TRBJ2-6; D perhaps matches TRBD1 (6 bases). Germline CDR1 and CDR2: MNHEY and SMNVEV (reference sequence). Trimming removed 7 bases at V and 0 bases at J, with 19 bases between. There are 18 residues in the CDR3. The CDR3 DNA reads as TGTGCCAGCACCTTCAGGGGAGTTAGTGGCTCTGGGGCCAACGTCCTGACTTTC. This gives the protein CASTFRGVSGSGANVLTF. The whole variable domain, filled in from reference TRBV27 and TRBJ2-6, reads EAQVTQNPRYLITVTGKKLTVTCSQNMNHEYMSWYRQDPGLGLRQIYYSMNVEVTDKGDVPEGYKVSRKEKRNFPLILESPSPNQTSLYFCASTFRGVSGSGANVLTFGAGSRLTVL.

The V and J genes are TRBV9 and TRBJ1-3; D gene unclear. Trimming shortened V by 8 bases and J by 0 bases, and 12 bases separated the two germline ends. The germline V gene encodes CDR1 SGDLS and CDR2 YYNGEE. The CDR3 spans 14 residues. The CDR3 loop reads CASNDGGSGNTIYF. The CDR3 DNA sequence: TGTGCCAGTAACGACGGAGGCTCTGGAAACACCATATATTTT.

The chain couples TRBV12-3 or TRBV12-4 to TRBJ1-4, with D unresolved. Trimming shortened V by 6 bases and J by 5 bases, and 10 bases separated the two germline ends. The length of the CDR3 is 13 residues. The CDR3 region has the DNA TGTGCCAGCAGGCGTAGTGTAAATGAAAAACTGTTTTTT. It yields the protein CASRRSVNEKLFF.

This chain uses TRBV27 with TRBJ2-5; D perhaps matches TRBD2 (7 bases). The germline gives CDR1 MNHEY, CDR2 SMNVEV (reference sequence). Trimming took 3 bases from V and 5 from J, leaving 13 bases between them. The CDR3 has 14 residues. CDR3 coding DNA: TGTGCCAGCAGTTTGGGGGGGCGTCGGGAGACCCAGTACTTC. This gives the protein CASSLGGRRETQYF.

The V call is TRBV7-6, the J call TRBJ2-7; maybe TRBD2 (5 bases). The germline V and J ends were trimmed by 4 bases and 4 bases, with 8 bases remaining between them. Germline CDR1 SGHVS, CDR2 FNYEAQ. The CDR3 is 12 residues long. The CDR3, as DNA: TGTGCCAGCAGCTCCCGGGGATACGAGCAGTACTTC. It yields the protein CASSSRGYEQYF.

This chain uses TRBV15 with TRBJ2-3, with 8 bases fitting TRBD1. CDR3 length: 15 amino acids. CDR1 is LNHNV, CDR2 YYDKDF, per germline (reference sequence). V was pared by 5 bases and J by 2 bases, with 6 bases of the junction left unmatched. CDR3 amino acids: CATSPRQGSTDTQYF. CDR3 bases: TGTGCCACCAGCCCCCGACAGGGGTCCACAGATACGCAGTATTTT.

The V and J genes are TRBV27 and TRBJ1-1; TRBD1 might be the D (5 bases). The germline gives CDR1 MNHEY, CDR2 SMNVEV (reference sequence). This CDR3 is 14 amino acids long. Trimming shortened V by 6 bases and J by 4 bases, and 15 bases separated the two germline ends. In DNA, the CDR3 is TGTGCCAGCAGATCTTCAGGGCAGTCCACTGAAGCTTTCTTT. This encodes CASRSSGQSTEAFF.

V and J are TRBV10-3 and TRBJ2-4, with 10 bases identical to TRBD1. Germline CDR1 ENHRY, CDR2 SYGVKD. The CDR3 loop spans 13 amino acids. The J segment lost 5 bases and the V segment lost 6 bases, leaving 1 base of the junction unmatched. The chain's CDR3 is CAIRGTGENIQYF. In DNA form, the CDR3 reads TGTGCCATCAGGGGGACAGGGGAAAACATTCAGTACTTC.

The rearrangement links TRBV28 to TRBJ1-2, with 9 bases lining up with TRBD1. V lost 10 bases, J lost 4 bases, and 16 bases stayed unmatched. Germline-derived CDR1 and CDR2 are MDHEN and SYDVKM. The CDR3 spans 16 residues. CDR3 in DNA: TGTGCCAATAATAGACAGGGGGGCGCTAAGGGCTATGGCTACACCTTC. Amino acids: CANNRQGGAKGYGYTF.

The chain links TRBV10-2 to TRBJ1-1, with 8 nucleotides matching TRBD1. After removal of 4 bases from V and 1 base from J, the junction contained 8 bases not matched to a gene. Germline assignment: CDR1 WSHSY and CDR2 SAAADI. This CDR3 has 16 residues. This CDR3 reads CASSGTGTGKNTEAFF. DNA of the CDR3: TGCGCCAGCAGTGGGACCGGGACAGGCAAGAACACTGAAGCTTTCTTT.

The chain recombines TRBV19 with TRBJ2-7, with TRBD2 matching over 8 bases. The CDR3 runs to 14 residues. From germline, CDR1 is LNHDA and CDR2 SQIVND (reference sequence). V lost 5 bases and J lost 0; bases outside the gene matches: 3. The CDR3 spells CASSPSGGSYEQYF. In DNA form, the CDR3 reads TGTGCCAGTAGTCCCAGCGGGGGCTCCTACGAGCAGTACTTC.

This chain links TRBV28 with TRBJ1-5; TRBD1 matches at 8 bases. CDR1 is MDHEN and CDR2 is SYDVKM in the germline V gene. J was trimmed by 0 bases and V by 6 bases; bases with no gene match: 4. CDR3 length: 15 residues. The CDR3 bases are TGTGCCAGCAGAACTCAGGGGGCTAGCAATCAGCCCCAGCATTTT. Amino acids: CASRTQGASNQPQHF.

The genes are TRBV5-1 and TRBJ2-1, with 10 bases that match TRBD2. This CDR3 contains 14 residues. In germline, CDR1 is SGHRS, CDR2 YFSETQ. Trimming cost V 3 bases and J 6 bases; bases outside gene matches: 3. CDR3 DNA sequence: TGCGCCAGCAGCTCCCTAGCGGGAGTCAATGAGCAGTTCTTC. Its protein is CASSSLAGVNEQFF.

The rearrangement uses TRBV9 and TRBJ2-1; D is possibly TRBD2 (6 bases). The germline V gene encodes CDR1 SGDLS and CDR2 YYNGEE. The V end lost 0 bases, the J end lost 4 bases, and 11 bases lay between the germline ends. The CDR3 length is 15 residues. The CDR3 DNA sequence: TGTGCCAGCAGCGTAGTGGACGGGGGATACAATGAGCAGTTCTTC. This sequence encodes CASSVVDGGYNEQFF.

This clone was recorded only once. DNA of the CDR3: TGCAGCGTTGAAGATCGCGGCAGGGGGGCTGGAAACACCATATATTTT. Translated: CSVEDRGRGAGNTIYF. This chain links TRBV29-1 with TRBJ1-3, with TRBD1 matching 7 bases. CDR3 length: 16 amino acids. V was pared by 0 bases and J by 2 bases, with 7 bases of the junction left unmatched. CDR1 is SQVTM, CDR2 ANQGSEA, per germline.

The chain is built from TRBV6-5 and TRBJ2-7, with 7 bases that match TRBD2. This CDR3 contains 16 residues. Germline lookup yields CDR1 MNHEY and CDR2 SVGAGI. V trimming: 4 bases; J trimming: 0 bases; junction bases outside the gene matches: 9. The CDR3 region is CASSSTSSGNSYEQYF. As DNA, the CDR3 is TGTGCCAGCAGTTCCACTTCTAGCGGAAACTCCTACGAGCAGTACTTC.

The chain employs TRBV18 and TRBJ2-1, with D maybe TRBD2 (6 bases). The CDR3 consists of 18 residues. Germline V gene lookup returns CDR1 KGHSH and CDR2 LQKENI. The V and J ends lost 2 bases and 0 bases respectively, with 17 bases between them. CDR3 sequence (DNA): TGTGCCAGCTCACCATCTCGCGGGGCCCTTAGCTCCTACAATGAGCAGTTCTTC. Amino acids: CASSPSRGALSSYNEQFF. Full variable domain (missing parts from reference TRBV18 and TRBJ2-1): NAGVMQNPRHLVRRRGQEARLRCSPMKGHSHVYWYRQLPEEGLKFMVYLQKENIIDESGMPKERFSAEFPKEGPSILRIQQVVRGDSAAYFCASSPSRGALSSYNEQFFGPGTRLTVL.

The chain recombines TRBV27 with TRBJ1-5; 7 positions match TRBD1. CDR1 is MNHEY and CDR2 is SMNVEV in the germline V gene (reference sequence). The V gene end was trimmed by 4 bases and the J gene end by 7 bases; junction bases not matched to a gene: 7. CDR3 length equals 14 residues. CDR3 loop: CASSSRQGRQPQHF. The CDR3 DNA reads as TGTGCCAGCAGTTCACGACAGGGTAGACAGCCCCAGCATTTT.

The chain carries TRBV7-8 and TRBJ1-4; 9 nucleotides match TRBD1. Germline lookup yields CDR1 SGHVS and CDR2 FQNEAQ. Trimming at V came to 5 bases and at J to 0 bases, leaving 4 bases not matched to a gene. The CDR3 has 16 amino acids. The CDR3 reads CASSGGQGATNEKLFF. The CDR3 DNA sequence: TGTGCCAGCAGCGGGGGACAGGGTGCAACTAATGAAAAACTGTTTTTT.

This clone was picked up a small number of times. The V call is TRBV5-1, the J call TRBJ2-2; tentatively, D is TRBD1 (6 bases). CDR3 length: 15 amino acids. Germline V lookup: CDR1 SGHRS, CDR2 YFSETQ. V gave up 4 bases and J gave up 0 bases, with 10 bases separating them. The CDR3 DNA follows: TGCGCCAGCAGCGTTGAGGGGGCGAACACCGGGGAGCTGTTTTTT. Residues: CASSVEGANTGELFF.